A selection of T cell receptor beta chains follows, all from one sample in a study of shared clonotypes between healthy human individuals. TCRdb's copy holds only in-frame clones and misses some; the assay was immunoSEQ multiplex PCR. Of about 480,000 clones detected, around 74% appear once; the ten largest clones hold 10% to 15%. Material: PBMCs. The receptors derive from a woman aged 40 to 49 in good health. Some clones in this sample may be carry-over from other donors' samples. CDR3s include the opening cysteine and the closing phenylalanine or tryptophan. D genes are given only for firm matches. The listing skips clone size in some rows; elsewhere it reads once, few, many or a size class.

J | V | size | D | CDR3 | DNA
TRBJ2-3 | TRBV7-2 | few | TRBD2 | CASSSSGRGNTQYF | TGTGCCAGCAGCTCTAGCGGGAGGGGGAATACGCAGTATTTT
TRBJ2-7 | TRBV18 | . | . | CASSLRRAGHSYEQYF | TGTGCCAGCTCACTACGGAGGGCAGGTCACTCCTACGAGCAGTACTTC
TRBJ2-7 | TRBV11-2 | . | TRBD1 | CASSLSTATGTGEYEQYF | TGTGCCAGCAGCCTATCAACTGCAACCGGGACAGGGGAGTACGAGCAGTACTTC
TRBJ1-2 | TRBV14 | . | TRBD1 | CASSTRDRGGGGYTF | TGTGCCAGCAGCACCCGGGACAGGGGTGGAGGTGGCTACACCTTC
TRBJ2-7 | TRBV10-3 | . | TRBD2 | CAISSAGGTYEQYF | TGTGCCATCAGTTCAGCGGGAGGGACCTACGAGCAGTACTTC
TRBJ1-6 | TRBV28 | . | . | CASNLLNSPLHF | TGTGCCAGCAACCTACTAAATTCACCCCTCCACTTT
TRBJ2-1 | TRBV5-1 | . | TRBD2 | CASSYGLAGVEQFF | TGCGCCAGCAGCTACGGACTAGCGGGAGTTGAGCAGTTCTTC
TRBJ1-1 | TRBV11-3 | . | TRBD1 | CASSLGQGTEAFF | TGTGCCAGCAGCTTAGGACAGGGCACTGAAGCTTTCTTT
TRBJ2-1 | TRBV5-1 | . | TRBD1 | CASSLAGQGPYNEQFF | TGCGCCAGCAGCTTGGCGGGACAGGGCCCCTACAATGAGCAGTTCTTC
TRBJ2-7 | TRBV7-9 | . | . | CASSSTSYEQYF | TGTGCCAGCAGTTCTACATCCTACGAGCAGTACTTC
TRBJ2-1 | TRBV5-4 | . | TRBD2 | CASSLKLAGVDEQFF | TGTGCCAGCAGCTTGAAGCTAGCGGGAGTTGATGAGCAGTTCTTC
TRBJ2-1 | TRBV29-1 | . | . | CSVDGTPLYNEQFF | TGCAGCGTTGACGGGACTCCCCTTTACAATGAGCAGTTCTTC
TRBJ2-7 | TRBV27 | . | . | CASSPLTRPPYEQYF | TGTGCCAGCAGTCCCCTGACCCGCCCTCCCTACGAGCAGTACTTC
TRBJ2-7 | TRBV11-2 | few | . | CASSFGQGSYEQYF | TGTGCCAGCAGCTTTGGGCAGGGGTCCTACGAGCAGTACTTC
TRBJ2-7 | TRBV4-2 | . | . | CASSQEGVGIAATSYEQYF | TGTGCCAGCAGCCAAGAAGGGGTAGGGATAGCGGCAACGTCCTACGAGCAGTACTTC
TRBJ2-7 | TRBV27 | once | TRBD2 | CASSPAGGRRDEQYF | TGTGCCAGCAGCCCGGCGGGGGGCCGGCGCGACGAGCAGTACTTC
TRBJ2-5 | TRBV9 | . | TRBD1 | CASSATGGSETQYF | TGTGCCAGCAGCGCAACAGGGGGCTCGGAGACCCAGTACTTC
TRBJ2-7 | TRBV30 | . | . | CAWAPPGSQANYEQYF | TGTGCCTGGGCCCCACCCGGGAGTCAAGCAAACTACGAGCAGTACTTC
TRBJ2-7 | TRBV5-1 | . | . | CASSLAGDPYEQYF | TGCGCCAGCAGCTTGGCGGGAGATCCCTACGAGCAGTACTTC
TRBJ2-7 | TRBV27 | . | TRBD2 | CASSPEGREIYYEQYF | TGTGCCAGCAGTCCCGAGGGGCGGGAGATATACTACGAGCAGTACTTC
TRBJ1-4 | TRBV4-3 | . | . | CASSQEWGVNEKLFF | TGCGCCAGCAGCCAAGAATGGGGAGTTAATGAAAAACTGTTTTTT
TRBJ1-2 | TRBV28 | . | . | CASSLTGPYGYTF | TGTGCCAGCAGTTTAACAGGGCCTTATGGCTACACCTTC
TRBJ1-1 | TRBV28 | . | . | CASSLTLRRQAFF | TGTGCCAGCAGTTTAACGTTGCGGCGTCAAGCTTTCTTT
TRBJ2-1 | TRBV18 | few | TRBD2 | CASSPPGLAYEQFF | TGTGCCAGCTCACCACCGGGACTAGCATATGAGCAGTTCTTC
TRBJ2-3 | TRBV6-6 | . | TRBD1 | CASKEQGTDTQYF | TGTGCCAGCAAAGAACAGGGGACAGATACGCAGTATTTT